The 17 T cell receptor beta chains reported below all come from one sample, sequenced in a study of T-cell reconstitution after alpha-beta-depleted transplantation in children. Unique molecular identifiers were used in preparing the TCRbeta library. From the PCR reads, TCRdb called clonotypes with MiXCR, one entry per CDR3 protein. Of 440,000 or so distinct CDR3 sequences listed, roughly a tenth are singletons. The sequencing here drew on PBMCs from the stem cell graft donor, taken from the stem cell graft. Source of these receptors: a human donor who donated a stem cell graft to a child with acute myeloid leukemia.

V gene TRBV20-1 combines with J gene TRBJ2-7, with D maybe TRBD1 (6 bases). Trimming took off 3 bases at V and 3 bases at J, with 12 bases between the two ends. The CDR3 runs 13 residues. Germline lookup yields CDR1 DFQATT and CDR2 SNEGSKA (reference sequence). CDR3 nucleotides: TGCAGTGCTAGGGTGACAGGTCTCTACGAGCAGTACTTC. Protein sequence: CSARVTGLYEQYF.

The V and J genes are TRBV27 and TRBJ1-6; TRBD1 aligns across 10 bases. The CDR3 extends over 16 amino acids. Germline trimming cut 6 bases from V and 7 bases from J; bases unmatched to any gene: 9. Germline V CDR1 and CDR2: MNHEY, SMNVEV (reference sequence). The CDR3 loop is CASSRSTGQGNSPLHF. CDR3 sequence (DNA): TGTGCCAGCAGCCGGTCAACGGGACAGGGGAATTCACCCCTCCACTTT.

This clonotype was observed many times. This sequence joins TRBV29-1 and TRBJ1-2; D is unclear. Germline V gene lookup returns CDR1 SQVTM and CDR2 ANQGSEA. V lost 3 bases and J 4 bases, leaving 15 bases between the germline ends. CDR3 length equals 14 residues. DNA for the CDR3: TGCAGCGTTGAGTTAGCTGACGGCCCCTATGGCTACACCTTC. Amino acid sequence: CSVELADGPYGYTF.

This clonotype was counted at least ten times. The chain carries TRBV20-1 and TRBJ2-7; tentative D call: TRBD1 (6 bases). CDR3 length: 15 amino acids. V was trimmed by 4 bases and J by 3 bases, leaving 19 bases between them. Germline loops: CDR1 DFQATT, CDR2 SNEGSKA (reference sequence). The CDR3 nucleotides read TGCAGTGCTACCCCGGACAGCAGAAATTACTACGAGCAGTACTTC. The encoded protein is CSATPDSRNYYEQYF.

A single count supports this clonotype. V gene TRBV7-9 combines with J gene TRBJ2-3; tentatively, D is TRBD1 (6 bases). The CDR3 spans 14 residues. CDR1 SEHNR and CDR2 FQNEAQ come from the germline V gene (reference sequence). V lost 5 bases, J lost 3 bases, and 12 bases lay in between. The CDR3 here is CASSKQGRTDTQYF. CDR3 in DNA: TGTGCCAGCAGCAAACAGGGTAGGACAGATACGCAGTATTTT.

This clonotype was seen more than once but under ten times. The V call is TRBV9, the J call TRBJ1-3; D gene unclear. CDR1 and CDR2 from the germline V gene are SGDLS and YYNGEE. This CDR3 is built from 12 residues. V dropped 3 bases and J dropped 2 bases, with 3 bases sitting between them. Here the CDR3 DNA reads TGTGCCAGCAGCGCTACTGGAAACACCATATATTTT. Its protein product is CASSATGNTIYF.

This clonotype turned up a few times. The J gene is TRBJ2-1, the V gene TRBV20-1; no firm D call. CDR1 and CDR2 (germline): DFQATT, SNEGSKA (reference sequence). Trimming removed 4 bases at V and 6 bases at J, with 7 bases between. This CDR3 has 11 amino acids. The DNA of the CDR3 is TGCAGTGCTAAGATGGCCAATGAGCAGTTCTTC. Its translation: CSAKMANEQFF.

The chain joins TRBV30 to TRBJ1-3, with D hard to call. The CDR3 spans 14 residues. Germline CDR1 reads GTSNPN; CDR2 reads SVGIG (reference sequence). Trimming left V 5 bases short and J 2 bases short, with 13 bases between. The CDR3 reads CAWAIWGAGNTIYF. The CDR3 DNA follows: TGTGCCTGGGCCATCTGGGGTGCTGGAAACACCATATATTTT.

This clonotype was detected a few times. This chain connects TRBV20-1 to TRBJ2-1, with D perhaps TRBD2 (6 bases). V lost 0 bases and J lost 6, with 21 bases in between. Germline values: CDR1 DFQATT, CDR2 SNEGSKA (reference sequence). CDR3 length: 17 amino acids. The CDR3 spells CSARDHRRSGWANEQFF. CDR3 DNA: TGCAGTGCTAGAGATCACCGCCGGAGCGGGTGGGCCAATGAGCAGTTCTTC.

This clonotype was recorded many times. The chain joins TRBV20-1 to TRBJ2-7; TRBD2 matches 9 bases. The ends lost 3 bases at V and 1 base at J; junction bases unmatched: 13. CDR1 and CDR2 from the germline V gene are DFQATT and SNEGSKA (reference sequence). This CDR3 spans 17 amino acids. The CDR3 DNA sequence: TGCAGTGCTAGGGGGGGTAGCGGGGGCCGACAGTCCTACGAGCAGTACGTC. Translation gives CSARGGSGGRQSYEQYV.

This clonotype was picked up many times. As DNA, the CDR3 is TGTGCCAGCAGTTCCCGGGACAGGTCCTACAATGAGCAGTTCTTC. Translation gives CASSSRDRSYNEQFF. This chain joins TRBV12-3 or TRBV12-4 and TRBJ2-1; 8 nucleotides match TRBD1. This CDR3 spans 15 amino acids. The J segment lost 1 base and the V segment lost 4 bases, leaving 3 bases of the junction unmatched.

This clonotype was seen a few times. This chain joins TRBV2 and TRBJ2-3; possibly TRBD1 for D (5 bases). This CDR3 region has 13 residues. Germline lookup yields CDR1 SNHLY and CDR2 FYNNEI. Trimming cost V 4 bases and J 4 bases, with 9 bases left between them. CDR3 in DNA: TGTGCCAGCAGTGGACAGTTCGCAGATACGCAGTATTTT. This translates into CASSGQFADTQYF. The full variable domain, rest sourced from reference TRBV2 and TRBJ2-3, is EPEVTQTPSHQVTQMGQEVILRCVPISNHLYFYWYRQILGQKVEFLVSFYNNEISEKSEIFDDQFSVERPDGSNFTLKIRSTKLEDSAMYFCASSGQFADTQYFGPGTRLTVL.

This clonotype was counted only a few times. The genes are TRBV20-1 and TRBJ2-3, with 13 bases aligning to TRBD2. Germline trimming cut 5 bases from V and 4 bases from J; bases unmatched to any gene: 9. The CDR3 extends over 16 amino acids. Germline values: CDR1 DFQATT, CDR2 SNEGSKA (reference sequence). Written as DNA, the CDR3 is TGCAGTGCTTCGACTAGCGGGAGGCCTGGTTCAGATACGCAGTATTTT. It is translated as CSASTSGRPGSDTQYF.

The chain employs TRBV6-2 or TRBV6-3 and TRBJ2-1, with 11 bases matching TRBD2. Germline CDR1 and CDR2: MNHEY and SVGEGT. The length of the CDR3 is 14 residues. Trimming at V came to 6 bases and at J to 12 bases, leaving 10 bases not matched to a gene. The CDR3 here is CASSRTSGSQGQFF. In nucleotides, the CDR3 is TGTGCCAGCAGCCGGACTAGCGGGTCGCAAGGGCAGTTCTTC.

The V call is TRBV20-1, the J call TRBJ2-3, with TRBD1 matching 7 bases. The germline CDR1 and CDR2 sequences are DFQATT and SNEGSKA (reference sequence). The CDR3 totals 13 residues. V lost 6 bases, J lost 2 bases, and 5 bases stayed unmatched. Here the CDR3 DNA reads TGCAGTGCAACACAGGGGCCCACAGATACGCAGTATTTT. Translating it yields CSATQGPTDTQYF.

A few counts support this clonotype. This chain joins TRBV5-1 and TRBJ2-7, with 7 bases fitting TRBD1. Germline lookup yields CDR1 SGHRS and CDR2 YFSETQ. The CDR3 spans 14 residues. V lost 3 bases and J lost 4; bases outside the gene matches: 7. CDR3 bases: TGCGCCAGCAGCTACACCGGGACAGCTTACGAGCAGTACTTC. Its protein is CASSYTGTAYEQYF.

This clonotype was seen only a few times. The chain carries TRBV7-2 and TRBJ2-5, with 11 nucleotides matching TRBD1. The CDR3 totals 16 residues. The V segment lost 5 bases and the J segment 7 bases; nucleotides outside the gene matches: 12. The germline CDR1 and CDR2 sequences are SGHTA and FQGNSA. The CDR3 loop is CASSPPGTGGSGTQYF. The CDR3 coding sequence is TGTGCCAGCAGCCCCCCCGGGACAGGGGGTAGTGGGACCCAGTACTTC.